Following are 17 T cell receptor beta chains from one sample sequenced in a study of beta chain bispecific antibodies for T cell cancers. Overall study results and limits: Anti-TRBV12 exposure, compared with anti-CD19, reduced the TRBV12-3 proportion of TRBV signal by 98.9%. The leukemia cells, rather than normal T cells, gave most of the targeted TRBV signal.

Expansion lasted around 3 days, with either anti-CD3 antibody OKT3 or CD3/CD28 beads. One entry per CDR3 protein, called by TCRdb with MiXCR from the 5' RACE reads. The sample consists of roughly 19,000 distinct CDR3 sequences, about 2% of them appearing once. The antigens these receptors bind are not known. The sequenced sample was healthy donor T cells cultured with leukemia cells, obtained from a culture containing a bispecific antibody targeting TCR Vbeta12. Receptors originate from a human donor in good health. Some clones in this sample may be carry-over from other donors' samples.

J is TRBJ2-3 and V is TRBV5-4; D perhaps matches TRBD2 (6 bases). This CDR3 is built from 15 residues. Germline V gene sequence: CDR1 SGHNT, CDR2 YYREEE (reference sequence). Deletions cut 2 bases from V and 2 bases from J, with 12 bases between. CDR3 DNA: TGTGCCAGCAGCTTATCGGGGGACCCCACAGATACGCAGTATTTT. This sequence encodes CASSLSGDPTDTQYF.

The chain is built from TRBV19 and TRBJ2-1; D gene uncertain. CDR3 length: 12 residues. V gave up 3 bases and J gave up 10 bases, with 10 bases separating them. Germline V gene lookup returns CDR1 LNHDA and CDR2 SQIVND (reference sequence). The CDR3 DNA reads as TGTGCCAGTAGTATCCGACTGGGGGAGCAGTTCTTC. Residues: CASSIRLGEQFF.

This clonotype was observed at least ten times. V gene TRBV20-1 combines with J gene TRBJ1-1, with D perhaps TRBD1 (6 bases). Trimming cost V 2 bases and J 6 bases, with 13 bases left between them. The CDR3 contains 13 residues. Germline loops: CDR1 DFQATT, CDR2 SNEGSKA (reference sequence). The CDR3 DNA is TGCAGTGCTAGAAGGGGGATTTCGGCTGAAGCTTTCTTT. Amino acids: CSARRGISAEAFF.

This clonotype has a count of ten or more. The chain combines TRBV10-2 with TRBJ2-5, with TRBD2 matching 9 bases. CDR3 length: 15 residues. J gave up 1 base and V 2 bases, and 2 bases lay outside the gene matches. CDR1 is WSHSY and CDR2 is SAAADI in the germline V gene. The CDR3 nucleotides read TGCGCCAGCAGTGAGACAGCGGGGGGCCAAGAGACCCAGTACTTC. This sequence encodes CASSETAGGQETQYF.

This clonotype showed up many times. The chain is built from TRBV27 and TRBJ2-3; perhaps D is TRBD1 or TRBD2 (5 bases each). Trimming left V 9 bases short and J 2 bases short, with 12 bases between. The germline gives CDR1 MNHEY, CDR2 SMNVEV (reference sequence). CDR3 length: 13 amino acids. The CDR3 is CASSGTVTDTQYF. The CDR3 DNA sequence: TGTGCCAGTTCCGGGACGGTCACAGATACGCAGTATTTT.

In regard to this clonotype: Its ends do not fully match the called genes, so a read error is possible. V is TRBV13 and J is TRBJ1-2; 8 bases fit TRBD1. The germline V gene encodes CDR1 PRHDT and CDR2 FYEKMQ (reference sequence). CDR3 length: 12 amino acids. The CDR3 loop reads CASSRPGQASYF. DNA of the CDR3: TGTGCCAGCAGTCGACCGGGACAGGCGAGTTATTTC. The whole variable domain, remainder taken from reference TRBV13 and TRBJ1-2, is AAGVIQSPRHLIKEKRETATLKCYPIPRHDTVYWYQQGPGQDPQFLISFYEKMQSDKGSIPDRFSAQQFSDYHSELNMSSLELGDSALYFCASSRPGQASYFGSGTRLTVV.

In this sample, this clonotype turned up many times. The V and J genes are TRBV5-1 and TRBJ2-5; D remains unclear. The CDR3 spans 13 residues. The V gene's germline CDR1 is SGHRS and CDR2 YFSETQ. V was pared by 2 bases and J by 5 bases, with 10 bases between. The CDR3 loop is CASSFKGIETQYF. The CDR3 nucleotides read TGCGCCAGCAGCTTTAAGGGTATCGAGACCCAGTACTTC.

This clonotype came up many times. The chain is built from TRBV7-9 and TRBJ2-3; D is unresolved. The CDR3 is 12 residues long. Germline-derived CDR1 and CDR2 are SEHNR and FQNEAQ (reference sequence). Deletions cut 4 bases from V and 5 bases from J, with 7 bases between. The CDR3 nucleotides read TGTGCCAGCAGCTCGGGTCGAGATACGCAGTATTTT. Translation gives CASSSGRDTQYF.

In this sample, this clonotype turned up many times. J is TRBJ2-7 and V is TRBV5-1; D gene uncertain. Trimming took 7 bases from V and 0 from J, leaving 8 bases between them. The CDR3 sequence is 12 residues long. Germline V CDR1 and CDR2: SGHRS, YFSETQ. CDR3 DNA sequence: TGCGCCAGCGCCGACGACTCCTACGAGCAGTACTTC. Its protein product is CASADDSYEQYF.

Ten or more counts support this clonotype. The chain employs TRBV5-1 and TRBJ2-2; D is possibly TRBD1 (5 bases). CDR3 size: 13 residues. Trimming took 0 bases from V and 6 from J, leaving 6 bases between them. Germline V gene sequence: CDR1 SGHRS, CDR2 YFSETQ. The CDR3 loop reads CASSLGGPGELFF. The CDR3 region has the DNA TGCGCCAGCAGCTTGGGGGGCCCCGGGGAGCTGTTTTTT.

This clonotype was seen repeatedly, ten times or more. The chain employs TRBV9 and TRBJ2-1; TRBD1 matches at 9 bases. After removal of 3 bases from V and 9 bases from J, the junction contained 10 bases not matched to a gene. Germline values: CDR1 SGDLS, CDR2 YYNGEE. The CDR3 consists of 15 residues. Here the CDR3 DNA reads TGTGCCAGCAGCGAGACCGGGACAGGGTTTGCTGAGCAGTTCTTC. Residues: CASSETGTGFAEQFF.

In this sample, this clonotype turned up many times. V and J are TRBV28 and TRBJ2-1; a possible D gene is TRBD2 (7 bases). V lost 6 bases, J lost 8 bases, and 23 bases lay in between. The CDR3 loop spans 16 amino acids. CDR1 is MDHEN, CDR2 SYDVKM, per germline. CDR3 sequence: CASSYYGGAEEDEQFF. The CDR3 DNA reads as TGTGCCAGCAGCTACTATGGGGGGGCCGAGGAGGATGAGCAGTTCTTC.

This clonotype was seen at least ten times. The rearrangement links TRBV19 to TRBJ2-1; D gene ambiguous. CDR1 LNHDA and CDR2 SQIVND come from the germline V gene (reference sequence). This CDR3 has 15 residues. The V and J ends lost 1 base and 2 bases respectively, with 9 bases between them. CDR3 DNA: TGTGCCAGTAGTATAGTTAGTGGAGCCTACAATGAGCAGTTCTTC. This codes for CASSIVSGAYNEQFF.

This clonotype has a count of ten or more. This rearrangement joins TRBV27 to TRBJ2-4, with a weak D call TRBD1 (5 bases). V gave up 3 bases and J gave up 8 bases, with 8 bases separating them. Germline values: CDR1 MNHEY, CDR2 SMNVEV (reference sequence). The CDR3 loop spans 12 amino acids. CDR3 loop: CASSFQGDIQYF. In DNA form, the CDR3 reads TGTGCCAGCAGTTTTCAAGGGGACATTCAGTACTTC.

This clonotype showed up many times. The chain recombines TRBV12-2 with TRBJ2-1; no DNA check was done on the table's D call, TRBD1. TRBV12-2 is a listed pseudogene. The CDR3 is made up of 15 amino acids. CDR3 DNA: TGTGCAAGTCGCTTAGGCCCCGGTAGGGGCGATGAGCAGTTCTTC. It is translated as CASRLGPGRGDEQFF.

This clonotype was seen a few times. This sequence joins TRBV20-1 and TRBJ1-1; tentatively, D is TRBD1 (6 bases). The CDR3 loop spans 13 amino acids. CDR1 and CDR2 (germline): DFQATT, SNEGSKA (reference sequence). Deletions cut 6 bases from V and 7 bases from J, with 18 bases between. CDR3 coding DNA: TGCAGTGCCCTACAGGGAGTTCTAAGTGAAGCTTTCTTT. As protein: CSALQGVLSEAFF.

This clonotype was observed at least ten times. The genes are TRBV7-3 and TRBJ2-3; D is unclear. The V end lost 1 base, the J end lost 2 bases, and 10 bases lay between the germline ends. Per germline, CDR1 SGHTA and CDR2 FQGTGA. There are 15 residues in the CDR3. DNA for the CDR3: TGTGCCAGCAGCTTAAGCGGCATCATCACAGATACGCAGTATTTT. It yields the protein CASSLSGIITDTQYF.